One sample yielded the 5 T cell receptor beta chains listed below, sequenced in a study of shared clonotypes between healthy human individuals. TCRdb's table, derived via immunoSEQ multiplex PCR, lists solely in-frame clones and lacks some. The data hold hundreds of thousands of clones, with around three quarters observed a single time. Sequencing was performed on PBMCs. The receptors come from a middle-aged woman in good health. Some clones in this sample may be carry-over from other donors' samples.

CDR3 bases: TGTGCCAGCAGCTTAATCGGGCAGGGTAAACTTTTGAACACTGAAGCTTTCTTT. Residues: CASSLIGQGKLLNTEAFF. The chain carries TRBV5-4 and TRBJ1-1; maybe TRBD1 (5 bases). The V and J ends lost 2 bases and 0 bases respectively, with 20 bases between them. The CDR3 sequence is 18 residues long. Germline V gene sequence: CDR1 SGHNT, CDR2 YYREEE (reference sequence). Full variable domain (missing parts from reference TRBV5-4 and TRBJ1-1): ETGVTQSPTHLIKTRGQQVTLRCSSQSGHNTVSWYQQALGQGPQFIFQYYREEENGRGNFPPRFSGLQFPNYSSELNVNALELDDSALYLCASSLIGQGKLLNTEAFFGQGTRLTVV.

The CDR3 sequence: CASRRTDIFDEKLFF. The CDR3 nucleotides read TGTGCCAGCAGACGGACCGACATATTCGATGAAAAACTGTTTTTT. The gene calls are TRBV6-1 and TRBJ1-4; D is uncertain. With 6 bases removed from V and 6 bases from J, the gap between germline ends came to 17 bases. This CDR3 has 15 residues. Looked up from germline, CDR1 is MNHNS and CDR2 is SASEGT.

The gene calls are TRBV5-6 and TRBJ1-1; D possibly corresponds to TRBD1 (5 bases). Between the trimmed V and J ends, which lost 4 bases and 6 bases, there was a span of 13 bases. Germline CDR1 reads SGHDT; CDR2 reads YYEEEE. This CDR3 spans 13 amino acids. For the CDR3, the DNA is TGTGCCAGCAGCGGGGGAAGGGACGCTGAAGCTTTCTTT. It encodes CASSGGRDAEAFF.

The rearrangement joins TRBV4-2 to TRBJ2-5; D is unclear. Trimming pared 0 bases from V and 5 bases from J, leaving 10 bases between. The CDR3 sequence is 14 residues long. The germline CDR1 and CDR2 sequences are LGHNA and YNFKEQ. The CDR3 region is CASSQERLVETQYF. DNA for the CDR3: TGTGCCAGCAGCCAAGAGAGGCTAGTTGAGACCCAGTACTTC.

This clone showed up just once. The genes are TRBV11-2 and TRBJ1-2, with 7 nucleotides matching TRBD1. V gave up 6 bases and J gave up 5 bases; unmatched junction bases: 9. Germline CDR1 reads SGHAT; CDR2 reads FQNNGV. The CDR3 is 14 amino acids. CDR3 region: CASRYTTGDYGYTF. DNA of the CDR3: TGTGCCAGCAGATATACTACAGGGGATTATGGCTACACCTTC.